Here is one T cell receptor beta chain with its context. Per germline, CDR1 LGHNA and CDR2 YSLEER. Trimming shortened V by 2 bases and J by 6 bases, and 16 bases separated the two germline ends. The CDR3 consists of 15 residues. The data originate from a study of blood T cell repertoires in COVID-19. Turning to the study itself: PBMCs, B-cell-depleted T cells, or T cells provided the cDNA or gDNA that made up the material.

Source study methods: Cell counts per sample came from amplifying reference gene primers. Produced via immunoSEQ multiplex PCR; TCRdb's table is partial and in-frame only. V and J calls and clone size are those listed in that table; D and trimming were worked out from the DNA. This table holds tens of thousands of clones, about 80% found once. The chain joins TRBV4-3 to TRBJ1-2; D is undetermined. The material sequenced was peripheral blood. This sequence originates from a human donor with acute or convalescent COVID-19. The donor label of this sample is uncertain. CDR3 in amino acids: CASSQSLTTVDGYTF. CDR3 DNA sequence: TGCGCCAGCAGCCAATCCCTCACCACTGTAGATGGCTACACCTTC.